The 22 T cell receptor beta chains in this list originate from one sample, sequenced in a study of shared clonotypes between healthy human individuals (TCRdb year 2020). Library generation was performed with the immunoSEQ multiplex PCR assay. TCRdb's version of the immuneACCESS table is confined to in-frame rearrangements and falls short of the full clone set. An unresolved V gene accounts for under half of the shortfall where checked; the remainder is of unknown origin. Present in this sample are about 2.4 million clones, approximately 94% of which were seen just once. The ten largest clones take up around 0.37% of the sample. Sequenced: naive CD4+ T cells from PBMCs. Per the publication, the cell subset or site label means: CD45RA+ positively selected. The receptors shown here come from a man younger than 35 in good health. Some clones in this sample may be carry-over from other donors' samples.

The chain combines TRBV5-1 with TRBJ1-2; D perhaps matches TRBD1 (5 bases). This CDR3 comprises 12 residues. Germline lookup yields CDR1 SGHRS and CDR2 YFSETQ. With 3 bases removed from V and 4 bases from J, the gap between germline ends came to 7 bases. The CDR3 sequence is CASSWDVYGYTF. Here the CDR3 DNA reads TGCGCCAGCAGCTGGGACGTCTATGGCTACACCTTC.

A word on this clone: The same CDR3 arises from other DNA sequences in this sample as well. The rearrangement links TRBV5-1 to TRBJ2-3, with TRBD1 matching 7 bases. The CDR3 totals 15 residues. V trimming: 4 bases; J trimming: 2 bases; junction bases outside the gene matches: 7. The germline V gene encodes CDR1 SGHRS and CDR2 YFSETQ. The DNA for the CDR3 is TGCGCCAGCAGCAGAGACAGGGCCAACACAGATACGCAGTATTTT. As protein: CASSRDRANTDTQYF.

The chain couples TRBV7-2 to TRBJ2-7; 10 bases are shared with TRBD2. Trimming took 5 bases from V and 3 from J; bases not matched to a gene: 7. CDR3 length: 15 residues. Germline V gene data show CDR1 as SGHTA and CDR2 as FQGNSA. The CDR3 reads CASSREREGLYEQYF. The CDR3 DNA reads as TGTGCCAGCAGCCGAGAGCGGGAGGGCCTCTACGAGCAGTACTTC.

Written as DNA, the CDR3 is TGCAGTGCTCCCAGACAGGGGATCGTGTTTTTT. It specifies CSAPRQGIVFF. The chain couples TRBV20-1 to TRBJ1-4; 8 bases agree with TRBD1. Germline V gene sequence: CDR1 DFQATT, CDR2 SNEGSKA (reference sequence). This CDR3 comprises 11 residues. With V trimmed by 5 bases and J by 15 bases, 8 bases remained unmatched.

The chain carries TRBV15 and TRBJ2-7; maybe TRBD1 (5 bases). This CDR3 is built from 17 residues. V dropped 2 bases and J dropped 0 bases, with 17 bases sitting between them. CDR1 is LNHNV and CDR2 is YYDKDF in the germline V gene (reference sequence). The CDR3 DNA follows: TGTGCCACCAGCAGACTGGCTTTGGGGCGGAGCTCCTACGAGCAGTACTTC. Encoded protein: CATSRLALGRSSYEQYF.

CDR3 DNA sequence: TGCGCCAGCAGCCTAAATTTCCAACAGGGTCCTGGGGCCAACGTCCTGACTTTC. Protein product: CASSLNFQQGPGANVLTF. V usage is TRBV5-1 and J usage is TRBJ2-6; perhaps TRBD1 as D (6 bases). Trimming took 4 bases from V and 2 from J, leaving 19 bases between them. Looked up from germline, CDR1 is SGHRS and CDR2 is YFSETQ. The CDR3 contains 18 residues. Full variable domain (remainder filled in from reference TRBV5-1 and TRBJ2-6): KAGVTQTPRYLIKTRGQQVTLSCSPISGHRSVSWYQQTPGQGLQFLFEYFSETQRNKGNFPGRFSGRQFSNSRSEMNVSTLELGDSALYLCASSLNFQQGPGANVLTFGAGSRLTVL.

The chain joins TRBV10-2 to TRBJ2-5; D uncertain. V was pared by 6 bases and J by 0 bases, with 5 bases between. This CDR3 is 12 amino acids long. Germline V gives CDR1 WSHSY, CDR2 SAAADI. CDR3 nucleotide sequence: TGCGCCAGCAGGACGGACCAAGAGACCCAGTACTTC. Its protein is CASRTDQETQYF.

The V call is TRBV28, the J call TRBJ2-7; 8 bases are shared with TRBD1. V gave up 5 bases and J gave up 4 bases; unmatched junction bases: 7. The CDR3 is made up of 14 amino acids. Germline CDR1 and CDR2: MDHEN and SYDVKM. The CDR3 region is CASSGTGGKYEQYF. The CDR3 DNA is TGTGCCAGCAGTGGGACAGGTGGTAAGTACGAGCAGTACTTC.

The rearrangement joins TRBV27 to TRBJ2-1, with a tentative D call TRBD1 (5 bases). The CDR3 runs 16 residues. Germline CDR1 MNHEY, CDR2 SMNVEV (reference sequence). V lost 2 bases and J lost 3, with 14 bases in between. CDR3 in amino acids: CASSLRGPFFYNEQFF. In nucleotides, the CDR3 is TGTGCCAGCAGTTTAAGGGGTCCTTTTTTCTACAATGAGCAGTTCTTC.

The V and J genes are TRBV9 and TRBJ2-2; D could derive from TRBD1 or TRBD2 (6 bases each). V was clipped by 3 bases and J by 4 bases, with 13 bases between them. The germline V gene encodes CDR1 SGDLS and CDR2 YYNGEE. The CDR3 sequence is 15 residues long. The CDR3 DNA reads TGTGCCAGCAGCGCGCAAGGGGGAGGCACCGGGGAGCTGTTTTTT. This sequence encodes CASSAQGGGTGELFF. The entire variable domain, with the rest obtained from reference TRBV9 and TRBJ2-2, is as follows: DSGVTQTPKHLITATGQRVTLRCSPRSGDLSVYWYQQSLDQGLQFLIQYYNGEERAKGNILERFSAQQFPDLHSELNLSSLELGDSALYFCASSAQGGGTGELFFGEGSRLTVL.

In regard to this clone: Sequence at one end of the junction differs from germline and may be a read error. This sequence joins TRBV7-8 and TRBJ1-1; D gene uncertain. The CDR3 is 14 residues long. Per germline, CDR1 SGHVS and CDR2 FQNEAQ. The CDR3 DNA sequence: TGTGCCAGCAGTTTAGGATTCATGAACACTGAAGCTTTCTTT. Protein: CASSLGFMNTEAFF.

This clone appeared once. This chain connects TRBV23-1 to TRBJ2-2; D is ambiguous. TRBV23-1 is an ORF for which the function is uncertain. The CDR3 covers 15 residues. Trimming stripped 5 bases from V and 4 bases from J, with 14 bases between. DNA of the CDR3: TGCGCCAGCAGTAACCCGGATGGGTGCACCGGGGAGCTGTTTTTT. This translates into CASSNPDGCTGELFF.

The CDR3 region has the DNA TGTGCCAGTCGGCAGTCGGGGGGCAACAATCAGCCCCAGCATTTT. Protein product: CASRQSGGNNQPQHF. The rearrangement uses TRBV6-5 and TRBJ1-5; a weak D match, TRBD1 (6 bases). CDR3 length equals 15 residues. V was cut by 9 bases and J by 3 bases, with 18 bases left in between. Germline V gene data show CDR1 as MNHEY and CDR2 as SVGAGI.

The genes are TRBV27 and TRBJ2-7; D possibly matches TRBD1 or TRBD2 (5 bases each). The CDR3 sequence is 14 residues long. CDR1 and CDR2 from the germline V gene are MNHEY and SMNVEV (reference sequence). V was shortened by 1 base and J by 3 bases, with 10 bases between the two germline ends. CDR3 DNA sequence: TGTGCCAGCAGTTTATGGGGGACGGGCTACGAGCAGTACTTC. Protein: CASSLWGTGYEQYF.

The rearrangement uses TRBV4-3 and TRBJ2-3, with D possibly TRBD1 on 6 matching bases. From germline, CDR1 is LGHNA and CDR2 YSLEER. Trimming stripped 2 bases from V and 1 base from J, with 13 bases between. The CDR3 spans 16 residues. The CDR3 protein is CASSQHGDTRTDTQYF. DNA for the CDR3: TGCGCCAGCAGCCAACACGGGGACACACGCACAGATACGCAGTATTTT.

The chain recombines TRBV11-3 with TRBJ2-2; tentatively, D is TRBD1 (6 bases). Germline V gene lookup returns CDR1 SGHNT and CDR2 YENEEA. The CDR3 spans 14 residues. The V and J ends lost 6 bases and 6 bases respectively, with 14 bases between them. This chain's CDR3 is CASRRKTGSGELFF. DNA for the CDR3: TGTGCCAGCAGGCGAAAAACAGGGTCCGGGGAGCTGTTTTTT.

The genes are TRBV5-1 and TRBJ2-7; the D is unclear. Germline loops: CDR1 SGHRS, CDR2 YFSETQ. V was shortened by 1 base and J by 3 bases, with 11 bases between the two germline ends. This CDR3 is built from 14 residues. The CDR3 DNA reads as TGCGCCAGCAGCTTGATGCTTCGGCACTACGAGCAGTACTTC. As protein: CASSLMLRHYEQYF.

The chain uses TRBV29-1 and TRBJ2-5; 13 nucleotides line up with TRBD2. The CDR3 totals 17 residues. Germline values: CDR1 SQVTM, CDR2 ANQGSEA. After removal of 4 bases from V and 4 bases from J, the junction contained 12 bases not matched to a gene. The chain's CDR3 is CSVGTSGSVRSGETQYF. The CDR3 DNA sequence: TGCAGCGTTGGGACTAGCGGGAGTGTGAGGTCTGGAGAGACCCAGTACTTC. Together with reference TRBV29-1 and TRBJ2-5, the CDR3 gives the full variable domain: SAVISQKPSRDICQRGTSLTIQCQVDSQVTMMFWYRQQPGQSLTLIATANQGSEATYESGFVIDKFPISRPNLTFSTLTVSNMSPEDSSIYLCSVGTSGSVRSGETQYFGPGTRLLVL.

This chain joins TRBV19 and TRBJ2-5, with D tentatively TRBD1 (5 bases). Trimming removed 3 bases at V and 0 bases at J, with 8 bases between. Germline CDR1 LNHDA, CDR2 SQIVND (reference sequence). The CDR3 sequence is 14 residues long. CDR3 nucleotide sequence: TGTGCCAGTAGTATGGGGCGGAACCAAGAGACCCAGTACTTC. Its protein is CASSMGRNQETQYF. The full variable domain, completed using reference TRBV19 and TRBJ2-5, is DGGITQSPKYLFRKEGQNVTLSCEQNLNHDAMYWYRQDPGQGLRLIYYSQIVNDFQKGDIAEGYSVSREKKESFPLTVTSAQKNPTAFYLCASSMGRNQETQYFGPGTRLLVL.

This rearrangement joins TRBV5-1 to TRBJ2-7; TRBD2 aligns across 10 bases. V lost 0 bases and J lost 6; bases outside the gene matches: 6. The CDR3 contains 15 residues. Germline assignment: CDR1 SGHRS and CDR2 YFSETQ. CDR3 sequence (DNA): TGCGCCAGCAGCTTGGTGGCTAGCGGGAGCGGCGAGCAGTACTTC. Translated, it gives CASSLVASGSGEQYF. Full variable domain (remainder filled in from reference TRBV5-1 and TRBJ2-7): KAGVTQTPRYLIKTRGQQVTLSCSPISGHRSVSWYQQTPGQGLQFLFEYFSETQRNKGNFPGRFSGRQFSNSRSEMNVSTLELGDSALYLCASSLVASGSGEQYFGPGTRLTVT.

CDR3 nucleotide sequence: TGTGCCAGCAGTTTAGGGTGGGGAACAGGGTCGTCGGCTTTCTTT. This sequence encodes CASSLGWGTGSSAFF. V is TRBV28 and J is TRBJ1-1; D perhaps matches TRBD1 (6 bases). Germline CDR1 and CDR2: MDHEN and SYDVKM. V gave up 2 bases and J gave up 11 bases, with 21 bases separating them. The CDR3 is made up of 15 amino acids.

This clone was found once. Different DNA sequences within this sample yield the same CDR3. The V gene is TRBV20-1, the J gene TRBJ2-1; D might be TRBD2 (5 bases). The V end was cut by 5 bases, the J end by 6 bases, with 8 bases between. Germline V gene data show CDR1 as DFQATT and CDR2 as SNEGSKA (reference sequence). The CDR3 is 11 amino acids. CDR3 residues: CSASSSNEQFF. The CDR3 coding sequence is TGCAGTGCTTCTAGCTCCAATGAGCAGTTCTTC.